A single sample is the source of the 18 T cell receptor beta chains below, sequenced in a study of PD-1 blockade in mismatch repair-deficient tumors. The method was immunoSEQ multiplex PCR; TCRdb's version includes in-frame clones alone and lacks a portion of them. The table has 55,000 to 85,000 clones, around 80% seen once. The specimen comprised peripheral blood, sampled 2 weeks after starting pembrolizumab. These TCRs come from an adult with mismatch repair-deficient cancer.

CDR3 DNA: TGTGCCTGGAGTATGGGTAGCGGTGGAGGGGATACGCAGTATTTT. Translation gives CAWSMGSGGGDTQYF. V is TRBV30 and J is TRBJ2-3; D may be TRBD2 (6 bases). The CDR3 consists of 15 residues. Trimming took 2 bases from V and 6 from J, leaving 18 bases between them. Germline CDR1 is GTSNPN and CDR2 is SVGIG (reference sequence). The variable domain in full, completed from reference TRBV30 and TRBJ2-3, reads SQTIHQWPATLVQPVGSPLSLECTVEGTSNPNLYWYRQAAGRGLQLLFYSVGIGQISSEVPQNLSASRPQDRQFILSSKKLLLSDSGFYLCAWSMGSGGGDTQYFGPGTRLTVL.

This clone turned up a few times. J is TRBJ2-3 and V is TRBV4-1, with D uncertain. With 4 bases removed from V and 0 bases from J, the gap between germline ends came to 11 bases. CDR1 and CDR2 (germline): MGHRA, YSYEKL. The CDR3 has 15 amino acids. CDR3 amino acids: CASSLLLDSTDTQYF. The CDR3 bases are TGCGCCAGCAGCCTCCTTCTGGACAGCACAGATACGCAGTATTTT.

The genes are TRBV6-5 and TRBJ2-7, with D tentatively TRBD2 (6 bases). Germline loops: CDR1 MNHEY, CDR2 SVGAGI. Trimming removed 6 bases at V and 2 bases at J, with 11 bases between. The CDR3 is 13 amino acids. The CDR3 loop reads CASSNSGTYEQYF. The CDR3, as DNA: TGTGCCAGCAGCAATAGCGGTACCTACGAGCAGTACTTC.

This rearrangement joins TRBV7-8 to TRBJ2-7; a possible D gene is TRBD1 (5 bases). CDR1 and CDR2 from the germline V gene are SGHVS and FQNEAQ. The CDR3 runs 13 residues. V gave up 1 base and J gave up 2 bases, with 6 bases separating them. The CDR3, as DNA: TGTGCCAGCAGCTTAGGCAGGGCCTACGAGCAGTACTTC. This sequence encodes CASSLGRAYEQYF. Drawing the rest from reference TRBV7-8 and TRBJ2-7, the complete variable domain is GAGVSQSPRYKVAKRGQDVALRCDPISGHVSLFWYQQALGQGPEFLTYFQNEAQLDKSGLPSDRFFAERPEGSVSTLKIQRTQQEDSAVYLCASSLGRAYEQYFGPGTRLTVT.

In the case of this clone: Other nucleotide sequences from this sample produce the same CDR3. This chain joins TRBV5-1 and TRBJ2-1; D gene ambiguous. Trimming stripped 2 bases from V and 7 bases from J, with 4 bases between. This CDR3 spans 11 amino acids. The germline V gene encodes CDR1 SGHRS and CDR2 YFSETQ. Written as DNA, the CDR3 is TGCGCCAGCAGCTTTGGGAATGAGCAGTTCTTC. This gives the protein CASSFGNEQFF.

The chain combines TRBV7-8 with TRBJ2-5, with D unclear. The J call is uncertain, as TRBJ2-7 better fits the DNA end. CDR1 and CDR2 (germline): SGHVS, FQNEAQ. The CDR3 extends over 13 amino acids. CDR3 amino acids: CASSLYQRTEQYF. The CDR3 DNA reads TGTGCCAGCAGCCTTTACCAGCGAACCGAGCAGTACTTC.

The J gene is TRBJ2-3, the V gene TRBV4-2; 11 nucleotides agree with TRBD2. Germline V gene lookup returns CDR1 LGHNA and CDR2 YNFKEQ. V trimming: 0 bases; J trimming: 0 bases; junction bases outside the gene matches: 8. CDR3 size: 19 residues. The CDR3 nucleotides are TGTGCCAGCAGCCAAGACTTTAGCGGGAGGGCCACAAGCACAGATACGCAGTATTTT. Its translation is CASSQDFSGRATSTDTQYF.

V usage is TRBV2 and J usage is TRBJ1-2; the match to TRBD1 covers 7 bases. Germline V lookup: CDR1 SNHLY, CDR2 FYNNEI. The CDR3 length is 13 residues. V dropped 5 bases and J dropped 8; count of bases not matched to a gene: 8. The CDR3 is CASSRQGSTGYTF. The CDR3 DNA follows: TGTGCCAGCAGTAGACAGGGTAGCACGGGCTACACCTTC.

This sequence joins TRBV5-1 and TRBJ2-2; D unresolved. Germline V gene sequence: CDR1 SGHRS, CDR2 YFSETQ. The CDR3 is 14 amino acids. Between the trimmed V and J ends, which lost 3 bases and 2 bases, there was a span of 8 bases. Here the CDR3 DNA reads TGCGCCAGCAGCTGGATCGGAAACACCGGGGAGCTGTTTTTT. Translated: CASSWIGNTGELFF. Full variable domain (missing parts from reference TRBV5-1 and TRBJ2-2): KAGVTQTPRYLIKTRGQQVTLSCSPISGHRSVSWYQQTPGQGLQFLFEYFSETQRNKGNFPGRFSGRQFSNSRSEMNVSTLELGDSALYLCASSWIGNTGELFFGEGSRLTVL.

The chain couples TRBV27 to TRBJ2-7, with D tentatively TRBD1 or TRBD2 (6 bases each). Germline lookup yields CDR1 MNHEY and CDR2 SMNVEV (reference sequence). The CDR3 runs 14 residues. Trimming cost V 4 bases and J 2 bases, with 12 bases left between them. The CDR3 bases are TGTGCCAGCAGTTATTCCGGGGGCCCCTACGAGCAGTACTTC. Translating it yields CASSYSGGPYEQYF.

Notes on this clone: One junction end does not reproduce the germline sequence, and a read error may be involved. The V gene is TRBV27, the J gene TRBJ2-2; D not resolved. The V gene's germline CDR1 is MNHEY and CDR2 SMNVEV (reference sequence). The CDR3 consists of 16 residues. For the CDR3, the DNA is TGTGCCAACAGTTCCCCCCCCGGTCGGCACACCGGGGAGCTGTTTTTT. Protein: CANSSPPGRHTGELFF.

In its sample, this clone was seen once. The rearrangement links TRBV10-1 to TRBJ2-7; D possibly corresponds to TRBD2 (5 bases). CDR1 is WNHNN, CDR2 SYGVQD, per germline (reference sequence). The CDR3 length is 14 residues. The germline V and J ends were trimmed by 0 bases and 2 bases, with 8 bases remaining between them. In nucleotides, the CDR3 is TGCGCCAGCAGTGAGTCACTAGAACCCTACGAGCAGTACTTC. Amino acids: CASSESLEPYEQYF.

The CDR3 DNA follows: TGTGCCAGCAGCAAAGCGGGGTTAGGAGGCTTCTACGAGCAGTACTTC. It codes for CASSKAGLGGFYEQYF. The chain links TRBV21-1 to TRBJ2-7; no DNA check was done on the table's D call, TRBD2. TRBV21-1 is tagged as a pseudogene. The length of the CDR3 is 16 residues.

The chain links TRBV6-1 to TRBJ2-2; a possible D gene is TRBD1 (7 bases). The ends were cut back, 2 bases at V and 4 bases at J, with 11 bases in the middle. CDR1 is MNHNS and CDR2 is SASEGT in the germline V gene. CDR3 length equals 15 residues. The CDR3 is CASSEQGGGTGELFF. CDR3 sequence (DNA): TGTGCCAGCAGTGAACAGGGGGGTGGCACCGGGGAGCTGTTTTTT.

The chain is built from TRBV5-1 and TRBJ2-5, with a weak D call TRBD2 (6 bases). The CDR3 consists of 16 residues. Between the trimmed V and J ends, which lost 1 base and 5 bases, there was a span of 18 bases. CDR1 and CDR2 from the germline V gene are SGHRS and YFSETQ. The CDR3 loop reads CASSLFAGSGEETQYF. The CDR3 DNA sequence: TGCGCCAGCAGCTTGTTCGCGGGTTCGGGGGAGGAGACCCAGTACTTC. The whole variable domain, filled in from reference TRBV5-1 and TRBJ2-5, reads KAGVTQTPRYLIKTRGQQVTLSCSPISGHRSVSWYQQTPGQGLQFLFEYFSETQRNKGNFPGRFSGRQFSNSRSEMNVSTLELGDSALYLCASSLFAGSGEETQYFGPGTRLLVL.

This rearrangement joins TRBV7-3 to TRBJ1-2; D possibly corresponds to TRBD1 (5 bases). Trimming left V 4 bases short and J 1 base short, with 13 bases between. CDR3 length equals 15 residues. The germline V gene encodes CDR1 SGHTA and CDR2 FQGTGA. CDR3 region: CASSWGSGSNYGYTF. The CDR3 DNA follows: TGTGCCAGCAGCTGGGGATCAGGGAGTAACTATGGCTACACCTTC.

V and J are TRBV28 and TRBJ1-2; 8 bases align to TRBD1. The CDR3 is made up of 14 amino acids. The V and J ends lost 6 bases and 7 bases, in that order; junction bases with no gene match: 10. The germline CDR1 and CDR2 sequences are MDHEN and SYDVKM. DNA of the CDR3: TGTGCCAGCAGCCTCATACAGGGGGGTATTGGCTACACCTTC. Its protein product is CASSLIQGGIGYTF.

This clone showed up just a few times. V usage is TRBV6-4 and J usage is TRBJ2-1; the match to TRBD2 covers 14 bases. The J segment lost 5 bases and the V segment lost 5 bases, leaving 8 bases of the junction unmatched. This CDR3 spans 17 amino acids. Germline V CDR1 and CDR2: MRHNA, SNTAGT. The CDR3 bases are TGTGCCAGCAGTAAAACAGGGACTAGCGGGAGCCACAATGAGCAGTTCTTC. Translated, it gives CASSKTGTSGSHNEQFF.